Included here is one TCR beta chain sequence, with context. V lost 5 bases, J lost 8 bases, and 8 bases stayed unmatched. The CDR3 consists of 13 residues. CDR1 and CDR2 from the germline V gene are LNHDA and SQIVND (reference sequence). As originally analysed: The authors estimated nucleated cell counts from reference gene primer amplification. Clones were read by immunoSEQ multiplex PCR, and TCRdb kept only the in-frame ones, dropping some. The V and J calls and clone size come from that table; D and trimming were worked out from the DNA. The repertoire holds roughly 130,000 clones, about 85% seen once, with 1.5% to 2% in the top ten. This sample was included in a study of blood T cell repertoires in COVID-19. Whole-study context: The origin of the acute and convalescent COVID-19 samples was the United States, Italy and Spain. PBMCs, B-cell-depleted T cells, or T cells provided the cDNA or gDNA that made up the material.

V usage is TRBV19 and J usage is TRBJ1-2; 7 bases line up with TRBD1. This receptor was identified in a man aged 65-85 years with acute or convalescent COVID-19. The sample taken for sequencing was peripheral blood. As DNA, the CDR3 is TGTGCCAGTAGTCCGACAGGGTGGAGAGGCTACACCTTC. This codes for CASSPTGWRGYTF.